The present T cell receptor (beta chain) was sequenced within a study of spatial heterogeneity in lung cancer. Looking at the study overall: Detection consistently captured more beta-chain sequences than alpha-chain sequences.

The germline gives CDR1 SGHTA, CDR2 FQGNSA. CDR3 size: 17 residues. Between the trimmed V and J ends, which lost 4 bases and 5 bases, there was a span of 23 bases. Time point denoted: sample taken at primary tumor resection. Unsorted whole RNA from tumor, nontumor lung or frozen PBMC underwent sequencing. The donors, fewer than 90 patients with untreated early-stage non-small cell lung cancer, provided the samples. Unique molecular identifiers, one per molecule, were present on every TCR cDNA molecule. TCRdb re-derived calls from the 5' RACE reads in MiXCR, one entry per CDR3 protein. The repertoire has 40,000 to 50,000 distinct CDR3 sequences, 7.6% of them found once; the top ten carry more than 10%. This clonotype has a handful of counts.

The sample here was PBMCs, taken at surgery. This clonotype was obtained from a female donor with early-stage non-small cell lung cancer. This chain joins TRBV7-2 and TRBJ2-5; a possible D gene is TRBD1 (5 bases). The CDR3 nucleotides read TGTGCCAGCAGCTCCCCGTGGGGCCGTTCAGGTTTGGAGACCCAGTACTTC. Amino acid sequence: CASSSPWGRSGLETQYF.